This T cell receptor (beta chain) was identified during a study of T cell responses to AZD1222 COVID-19 vaccine. Study results and limitations: Targeting of unmutated variant regions was reportedly seen in nearly half of spike-specific TCRs.

Clones were read by immunoSEQ multiplex PCR, and TCRdb kept only the in-frame ones, dropping some. This table has about 270,000 clones, 90% to 95% appearing once. This CDR3 is 16 amino acids long. The germline V gene has CDR1 LNHNV and CDR2 YYDKDF (reference sequence). Trimming at V came to 6 bases and at J to 6 bases, leaving 13 bases not matched to a gene. A note on this clone: Its antigen is unknown.

The sequencing here drew on peripheral blood, taken 28 days after the second AZD1222 dose. The receptor's source is an adult who received the AZD1222 COVID-19 vaccine. The V and J genes are TRBV15 and TRBJ2-2; 7 bases align to TRBD2. CDR3 in amino acids: CATRGSWGGYPGELFF. The CDR3 bases are TGTGCCACCAGAGGCTCGTGGGGGGGGTACCCCGGGGAGCTGTTTTTT.